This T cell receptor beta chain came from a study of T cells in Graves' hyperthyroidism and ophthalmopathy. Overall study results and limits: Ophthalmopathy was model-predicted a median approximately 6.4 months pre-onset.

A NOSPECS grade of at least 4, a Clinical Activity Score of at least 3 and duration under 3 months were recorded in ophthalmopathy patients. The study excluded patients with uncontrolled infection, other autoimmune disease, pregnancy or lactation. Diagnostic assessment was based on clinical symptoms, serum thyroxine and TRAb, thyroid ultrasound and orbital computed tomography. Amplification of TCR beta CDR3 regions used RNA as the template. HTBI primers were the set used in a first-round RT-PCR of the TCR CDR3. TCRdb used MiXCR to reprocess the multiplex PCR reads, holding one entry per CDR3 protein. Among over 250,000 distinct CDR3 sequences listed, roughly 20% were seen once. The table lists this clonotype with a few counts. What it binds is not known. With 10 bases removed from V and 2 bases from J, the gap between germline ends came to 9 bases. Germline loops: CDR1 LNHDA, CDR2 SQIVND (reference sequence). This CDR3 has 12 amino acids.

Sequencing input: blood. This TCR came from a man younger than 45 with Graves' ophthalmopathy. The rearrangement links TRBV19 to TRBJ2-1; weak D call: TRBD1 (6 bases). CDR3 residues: CATWDTYNEQFF. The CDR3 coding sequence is TGTGCCACCTGGGACACCTACAATGAGCAGTTCTTC.